These T cell receptor beta chains were read from a single sample in a study of Ad26.COV2.S vaccination and SARS-CoV-2 variants. TCRdb keeps only in-frame clones here, not all; method: immunoSEQ multiplex PCR. The sample shows approximately 410,000 clones, around nine tenths of them seen only once. The input for sequencing was peripheral blood, taken in a trial of Ad26.COV2.S vaccine versus placebo. All receptors come from a person aged 18-60 years who received the Ad26.COV2.S COVID-19 vaccine or a placebo. Each CDR3 is given with its conserved first and last residue. A D gene is named only where the DNA matches it firmly. Clone size is shown for a subset of rows, as once, few, many or a class of expanded clone.

>.|TRBV5-5|TRBJ1-1|.
TGTGCCAGCAGCTCTAAGGTCGGAGTCACTGAAGCTTTCTTT
CASSSKVGVTEAFF
>.|TRBV7-8|TRBJ2-2|.
TGTGCCAGCAGCTTAAATACCCCAGGAGTCACCGGGGAGCTGTTTTTT
CASSLNTPGVTGELFF
>.|TRBV2|TRBJ2-3|once
TGTGCCAGCAGCGAGACTTTAAGCACAGATACGCAGTATTTT
CASSETLSTDTQYF
>.|TRBV3-1/TRBV3-2|TRBJ1-1|.
TGTGCCAGCAGCCAAGTGAATCCCCGGGGGGTAGCTTTCTTT
CASSQVNPRGVAFF
>.|TRBV7-9|TRBJ1-3|few
TGTGCCAGCAGCTTAGTTGTCACTGGAAACACCATATATTTT
CASSLVVTGNTIYF
>.|TRBV6-5|TRBJ2-5|.
TGTGCCAGCAGTTTAACAGGGGGGGTTATGGAGACCCAGTACTTC
CASSLTGGVMETQYF
>.|TRBV18|TRBJ2-1|.
TGTGCCAGCTCACCAGTGGGGGGGCGCAATGAGCAGTTCTTC
CASSPVGGRNEQFF
>.|TRBV4-2|TRBJ2-5|.
TGTGCCAGCAGCCTGCGGCAGGGAGTAGGAGAGACCCAGTACTTC
CASSLRQGVGETQYF
>.|TRBV6-6|TRBJ1-6|.
TGTGCCAGCAGCTCCCCGGGGAATTCACCCCTCCACTTT
CASSSPGNSPLHF
>.|TRBV11-2|TRBJ2-7|.
TGTGCCAGCAGCGCACAAACTGGATCCTACGAGCAGTACTTC
CASSAQTGSYEQYF
>.|TRBV30|TRBJ1-6|once
TGTGCCTGGAGTGTTGGGAGCTCCTATAATTCACCCCTCCACTTT
CAWSVGSSYNSPLHF
>.|TRBV21-1|TRBJ2-2|.
TGTGCCAGCAGCAAAAGGGGTTGGGCCGGGGAGCTGTTTTTT
CASSKRGWAGELFF
>TRBD1|TRBV6-2/TRBV6-3|TRBJ1-1|.
TGTGCCAGCAGTTACACGCAGGGGGCGACTGAAGCTTTCTTT
CASSYTQGATEAFF
>.|TRBV6-2/TRBV6-3|TRBJ1-2|.
TGTGCCAGCAGTTACGTAACAGAGTCCGGCTACACCTTC
CASSYVTESGYTF
>TRBD2|TRBV6-2/TRBV6-3|TRBJ2-5|.
TGTGCCAGCAGTCCCAACCGACTAGCGGGGGGAGAGACCCAGTACTTC
CASSPNRLAGGETQYF
>.|TRBV5-8|TRBJ2-1|once
TGTGCCAGCAGCTTGGCCCGGCGGTCGTGGGCGTTCTTC
CASSLARRSWAFF
>.|TRBV2|TRBJ2-3|.
TGTGCCAGCACCCGGGGAGATACGCAGTATTTT
CASTRGDTQYF
>TRBD2|TRBV4-2|TRBJ2-3|.
TGTGCCAGCAGCCACCCGGGACTAGAATGCACAGATACGCAGTATTTT
CASSHPGLECTDTQYF
>.|TRBV3-1/TRBV3-2|TRBJ1-4|.
TGTGCCAGCAGCTCTCGGAGGGGAGCGAAGAATGAAAAACTGTTTTTT
CASSSRRGAKNEKLFF
>TRBD2|TRBV24-1|TRBJ2-1|once
TGTGCCACCAGTGACCAAATGGGGCTAGCGGGGGGGAATGAGCAGTTCTTC
CATSDQMGLAGGNEQFF
>.|TRBV6-2/TRBV6-3|TRBJ1-2|.
TGTGCCAGCAGTACCACGATCTCTGGCTACACCTTC
CASSTTISGYTF
>TRBD2|TRBV5-1|TRBJ2-3|.
TGCGCCAGCAGCTTATTAGCGGGGCGTTTCACAGATACGCAGTATTTT
CASSLLAGRFTDTQYF
>TRBD1|TRBV28|TRBJ1-2|once
TGTGCCAGCAGTCAGCCAACAGGGGCCTTCTATGGCTACACCTTC
CASSQPTGAFYGYTF
>.|TRBV10-2|TRBJ1-1|.
TGCGCCAGCAGTGTAGCCGGGGCCTTGAACACTGAAGCTTTCTTT
CASSVAGALNTEAFF
>TRBD1|TRBV28|TRBJ1-3|.
TGTGCCAGCAGTTTCCGAAGGGGGCTGAGTAGTGGAAACACCATATATTTT
CASSFRRGLSSGNTIYF
>TRBD2|TRBV5-4|TRBJ2-5|few
TGTGCCAGCAGCTTACTACTAGCGGGGGTAGGGGAGACCCAGTACTTC
CASSLLLAGVGETQYF
>.|TRBV5-4|TRBJ1-5|.
TGTGCCAGCAGCTCGGGAGGGGGGAATCAGCCCCAGCATTTT
CASSSGGGNQPQHF
>.|TRBV30|TRBJ1-4|.
TGTGCCTGGTGCAGGGCCGCTAATGAAAAACTGTTTTTT
CAWCRAANEKLFF
>.|TRBV7-2|TRBJ2-6|.
TGTGCCAGCATAGACGGGGCTGGGGCCAACGTCCTGACTTTC
CASIDGAGANVLTF
>TRBD1|TRBV7-8|TRBJ1-2|.
TGTGCCAGCAGCTTCCGACAGGGGGCTAACTATGGCTACACCTTC
CASSFRQGANYGYTF
>.|TRBV7-9|TRBJ1-1|.
TGTGCCAGCAGCTGGGATGGCACTGAAGCTTTCTTT
CASSWDGTEAFF
>.|TRBV7-2|TRBJ2-5|.
TGTGCCAGCAGCTTAGCAGGTTCCGAGACCCAGTACTTC
CASSLAGSETQYF
>.|TRBV1|TRBJ1-2|.
TGCACCAGCAGCCAGGGCCTCGGACCTTATGGCTACACCTTC
CTSSQGLGPYGYTF
>.|TRBV15|TRBJ1-3|.
TGTGCCACCAGCAGAGATGAGGTTGCTGGAAACACCATATATTTT
CATSRDEVAGNTIYF
>TRBD1|TRBV28|TRBJ2-3|.
TGTGCCAGCAGACACGACAGGGTCTTAGATACGCAGTATTTT
CASRHDRVLDTQYF
>.|TRBV11-2|TRBJ2-3|.
TGTGCCAGCAGCCCCTCGGTGGGGACGCAGTATTTT
CASSPSVGTQYF
>.|TRBV7-8|TRBJ2-7|.
TGTGCCAGCAGTACCCGGGACAAATTCTCCTACGAGCAGTACTTC
CASSTRDKFSYEQYF
>.|TRBV29-1|TRBJ2-3|.
TGCAGCGTTGAAGGAGCGCGCACAGATACGCAGTATTTT
CSVEGARTDTQYF
>.|TRBV9|TRBJ2-2|.
TGTGCCAGCAGCGTAGATGGTCTCCTAGGGGGCGGGGAGCTGTTTTTT
CASSVDGLLGGGELFF
>.|TRBV9|TRBJ1-4|.
TGTGCCAGCAGGGCCCCGGGGGGCGATGAAAAACTGTTTTTT
CASRAPGGDEKLFF
>.|TRBV19|TRBJ2-2|.
TGTGCCAGTTTGGACGGAAACACCGGGGAGCTGTTTTTT
CASLDGNTGELFF
>.|TRBV10-3|TRBJ2-6|.
TGTGCCATCGGCTCAGGGGACCTCTCTGGGGCCAACGTCCTGACTTTC
CAIGSGDLSGANVLTF
>TRBD1|TRBV6-1|TRBJ1-6|.
TGTGCCAGCAGTGAAGCGGCAGGGGGGGACTCCTATAATTCACCCCTCCACTTT
CASSEAAGGDSYNSPLHF
>.|TRBV27|TRBJ2-7|.
TGTGCCAGCAGTTATGACAGGTACTACGAGCAGTACTTC
CASSYDRYYEQYF
>.|TRBV11-3|TRBJ2-1|.
TGTGCCAGCAGCTTTCGGATGAGCTCCTACAATGAGCAGTTCTTC
CASSFRMSSYNEQFF
>.|TRBV27|TRBJ1-5|once
TGTGCCAGCAGTTTAGGACTCCCTAGCAATCAGCCCCAGCATTTT
CASSLGLPSNQPQHF
>.|TRBV6-5|TRBJ1-5|.
TGTGCCAGCAGCGCCTGGGAGTTGGATCAGCCCCAGCATTTT
CASSAWELDQPQHF
>TRBD2|TRBV6-2/TRBV6-3|TRBJ2-7|.
TGTGCCAGCAGTTACCCCACGGGAGGGACTTGGCACGGGGGATACGAGCAGTACTTC
CASSYPTGGTWHGGYEQYF
>TRBD1|TRBV6-6|TRBJ1-5|once
TGTGCCAGCAGTTACGAGAGGACAGGGGGCAATCAGCCCCAGCATTTT
CASSYERTGGNQPQHF
>.|TRBV27|TRBJ1-2|.
TGTGCCAGCAGTTCGACAGCCCAAAGACTATTTGGGGACTATGGCTACACCTTC
CASSSTAQRLFGDYGYTF
>.|TRBV5-1|TRBJ2-7|.
TGCGCCAGCAGCTTGGGGGGGACTCTAACCTACGAGCAGTACTTC
CASSLGGTLTYEQYF